The next 25 T cell receptor beta chains were all read from a single sample in a study of OX40 agonist ivuxolimab in advanced cancers. The library was made by the immunoSEQ multiplex PCR assay. The immuneACCESS repertoire file appears here via TCRdb, limited to in-frame rearrangements. These files lack a portion of the clones; in checked studies, under half of the deficit traces to unresolved V genes, and the cause of the others is not known. The table for this sample lists about 80,000 clones; 65% to 90% of them were counted only once. Jointly, the top ten make up 1.5% to 2% of the sample. Source: CD4+ or CD8+ T cells sorted from blood, taken in a trial of the OX40 agonist ivuxolimab. These TCRs come from an adult with an advanced solid tumor such as melanoma, head and neck, liver or kidney cancer.

The chain employs TRBV19 and TRBJ2-1; 7 nucleotides match TRBD2. This CDR3 region has 16 residues. The V gene's germline CDR1 is LNHDA and CDR2 SQIVND (reference sequence). The J segment lost 7 bases and the V segment lost 4 bases, leaving 13 bases of the junction unmatched. The CDR3 loop reads CASSNLQRDPANEQFF. The CDR3 bases are TGTGCCAGTAGTAACCTTCAGCGGGACCCAGCGAATGAGCAGTTCTTC. Together with reference TRBV19 and TRBJ2-1, the CDR3 gives the full variable domain: DGGITQSPKYLFRKEGQNVTLSCEQNLNHDAMYWYRQDPGQGLRLIYYSQIVNDFQKGDIAEGYSVSREKKESFPLTVTSAQKNPTAFYLCASSNLQRDPANEQFFGPGTRLTVL.

The CDR3 nucleotides are TGTGCCAGCAGTGAACGGACTGCTACTAATTCACCCCTCCACTTT. Its protein product is CASSERTATNSPLHF. The chain combines TRBV6-4 with TRBJ1-6; D gene ambiguous. CDR3 length: 15 amino acids. The germline V gene encodes CDR1 MRHNA and CDR2 SNTAGT. V shed 3 bases and J shed 6 bases, with 12 bases lying between them.

The gene calls are TRBV4-3 and TRBJ2-3, with D unresolved. Germline V CDR1 and CDR2: LGHNA, YSLEER. V was clipped by 3 bases and J by 3 bases, with 7 bases between them. There are 13 residues in the CDR3. The CDR3 DNA reads TGCGCCAGCAGCCAGGATAATACAGATACGCAGTATTTT. It translates to CASSQDNTDTQYF.

The CDR3 region has the DNA TGTGCCAGTAGTATGGCTGGAGGAGGCAATCAGCCCCAGCATTTT. Encoded protein: CASSMAGGGNQPQHF. The J gene is TRBJ1-5, the V gene TRBV19; D remains ambiguous. V lost 3 bases and J lost 2, with 11 bases in between. Per the germline V gene, CDR1 is LNHDA and CDR2 is SQIVND (reference sequence). The CDR3 totals 15 residues.

The chain carries TRBV6-5 and TRBJ2-7; TRBD1 is a possible D gene (6 bases). This CDR3 has 12 residues. Germline values: CDR1 MNHEY, CDR2 SVGAGI. Trimming stripped 8 bases from V and 1 base from J, with 9 bases between. CDR3 sequence reads: CASAQGSYEQYF. CDR3 nucleotide sequence: TGTGCCAGCGCCCAGGGGTCCTACGAGCAGTACTTC.

The V gene is TRBV9, the J gene TRBJ2-3; D is ambiguous. Looked up from germline, CDR1 is SGDLS and CDR2 is YYNGEE. With 1 base removed from V and 0 bases from J, the gap between germline ends came to 9 bases. This CDR3 comprises 15 residues. The CDR3 DNA sequence: TGTGCCAGCAGCGTATCCAGCATGAGCACAGATACGCAGTATTTT. Translating it yields CASSVSSMSTDTQYF. The full variable domain, its missing parts supplied by reference TRBV9 and TRBJ2-3, is DSGVTQTPKHLITATGQRVTLRCSPRSGDLSVYWYQQSLDQGLQFLIQYYNGEERAKGNILERFSAQQFPDLHSELNLSSLELGDSALYFCASSVSSMSTDTQYFGPGTRLTVL.

This sequence joins TRBV5-1 and TRBJ1-5, with a possible D match to TRBD1 (5 bases). V shed 5 bases and J shed 3 bases, with 18 bases lying between them. CDR1 is SGHRS, CDR2 YFSETQ, per germline. The CDR3 contains 16 residues. CDR3 sequence (DNA): TGCGCCAGCAGGCGAACAGGCCTTGACGACAATCAGCCCCAGCATTTT. It codes for CASRRTGLDDNQPQHF.

The V gene is TRBV5-1, the J gene TRBJ1-1; unclear D gene. V was shortened by 0 bases and J by 1 base, with 7 bases between the two germline ends. The CDR3 loop spans 14 amino acids. Germline CDR1 SGHRS, CDR2 YFSETQ. The CDR3 protein is CASSLVTANTEAFF. CDR3 nucleotide sequence: TGCGCCAGCAGCTTGGTCACAGCGAACACTGAAGCTTTCTTT.

CDR3 in amino acids: CASSYDSLAGPQYF. CDR3 sequence (DNA): TGTGCCAGCAGTTACGATTCCCTAGCGGGGCCTCAGTATTTT. V is TRBV6-5 and J is TRBJ2-3; the match to TRBD2 covers 9 bases. Germline-derived CDR1 and CDR2 are MNHEY and SVGAGI. This CDR3 has 14 amino acids. Trimming at V came to 2 bases and at J to 12 bases, leaving 9 bases not matched to a gene.

This chain links TRBV20-1 with TRBJ2-7; D ambiguous. The CDR3 length is 11 residues. The germline gives CDR1 DFQATT, CDR2 SNEGSKA (reference sequence). V was clipped by 4 bases and J by 6 bases, with 10 bases between them. CDR3 coding DNA: TGCAGTGCTACAACCAACCTCGAGCAGTACTTC. It encodes CSATTNLEQYF.

The chain links TRBV29-1 to TRBJ2-1; 10 bases fit TRBD2. J was trimmed by 0 bases and V by 4 bases; bases with no gene match: 9. CDR1 SQVTM and CDR2 ANQGSEA come from the germline V gene. This CDR3 contains 17 residues. CDR3 bases: TGCAGCGTTGCGCGACTAGCGGGTGCCCGCTCCTACAATGAGCAGTTCTTC. It translates to CSVARLAGARSYNEQFF.

V is TRBV15 and J is TRBJ2-4; D is unresolved. The germline gives CDR1 LNHNV, CDR2 YYDKDF (reference sequence). V was trimmed by 0 bases and J by 8 bases, leaving 17 bases between them. CDR3 length: 16 residues. CDR3 protein: CATSRDHVKGGDIQYF. DNA for the CDR3: TGTGCCACCAGCAGAGATCACGTAAAGGGTGGGGACATTCAGTACTTC. Together with reference TRBV15 and TRBJ2-4, the CDR3 gives the full variable domain: DAMVIQNPRYQVTQFGKPVTLSCSQTLNHNVMYWYQQKSSQAPKLLFHYYDKDFNNEADTPDNFQSRRPNTSFCFLDIRSPGLGDTAMYLCATSRDHVKGGDIQYFGAGTRLSVL.

The chain combines TRBV7-9 with TRBJ2-1; D is unclear. The V gene lost 0 bases and the J gene lost 12 bases, with 12 bases spanning the gap. The germline CDR1 and CDR2 sequences are SEHNR and FQNEAQ (reference sequence). The CDR3 runs to 13 residues. The CDR3 loop is CASSLAVGSLQFF. In DNA, the CDR3 is TGTGCCAGCAGCTTAGCGGTGGGGTCCCTGCAGTTCTTC.

This chain links TRBV5-4 with TRBJ2-7; TRBD1 agrees at 11 bases. Germline assignment: CDR1 SGHNT and CDR2 YYREEE (reference sequence). The CDR3 has 16 amino acids. The V segment lost 4 bases and the J segment 2 bases; nucleotides outside the gene matches: 8. CDR3 residues: CASSLAGTGGTYEQYF. The CDR3 bases are TGTGCCAGCAGCCTAGCCGGGACAGGGGGGACCTACGAGCAGTACTTC.

This chain uses TRBV4-3 with TRBJ1-6, with TRBD1 as a possible D gene (6 bases). V was cut by 0 bases and J by 10 bases, with 16 bases left in between. This CDR3 has 16 amino acids. Germline loops: CDR1 LGHNA, CDR2 YSLEER. CDR3 amino acids: CASSQEGRGKGSPLHF. Written as DNA, the CDR3 is TGCGCCAGCAGCCAAGAAGGCAGGGGAAAAGGATCACCCCTCCACTTT.

The genes are TRBV27 and TRBJ2-2; D remains unclear. CDR1 is MNHEY, CDR2 SMNVEV, per germline (reference sequence). V lost 7 bases to trimming and J lost 1 base, with 13 bases between them. This CDR3 has 15 amino acids. The CDR3 region is CASIRLTGNTGELFF. The CDR3 DNA sequence: TGTGCCAGCATACGATTGACGGGGAACACCGGGGAGCTGTTTTTT.

This clone came up once. The chain combines TRBV19 with TRBJ2-7; 7 nucleotides line up with TRBD1. The CDR3 is 17 amino acids. Germline CDR1 is LNHDA and CDR2 is SQIVND (reference sequence). With V trimmed by 5 bases and J by 0 bases, 13 bases remained unmatched. CDR3 sequence: CASSVGTEGSHSYEQYF. Written as DNA, the CDR3 is TGTGCCAGTAGTGTCGGGACAGAAGGTTCCCACTCCTACGAGCAGTACTTC.

The rearrangement links TRBV4-3 to TRBJ1-4, with TRBD1 matching over 11 bases. Germline values: CDR1 LGHNA, CDR2 YSLEER. V was clipped by 0 bases and J by 0 bases; unmatched bases: 6. The CDR3 has 19 amino acids. The CDR3 DNA reads as TGCGCCAGCAGCCAAGATTTGGGGACAGGGGGGACAACTAATGAAAAACTGTTTTTT. Translated: CASSQDLGTGGTTNEKLFF.

The rearrangement uses TRBV5-1 and TRBJ1-5; D unresolved. V gave up 0 bases and J gave up 2 bases, with 9 bases separating them. Germline values: CDR1 SGHRS, CDR2 YFSETQ. This CDR3 region has 15 residues. CDR3 loop: CASSLDALGNQPQHF. CDR3 in DNA: TGCGCCAGCAGCTTGGATGCATTGGGCAATCAGCCCCAGCATTTT.

V and J are TRBV5-8 and TRBJ2-7; possibly TRBD1 for D (5 bases). The V end lost 0 bases, the J end lost 4 bases, and 5 bases lay between the germline ends. This CDR3 comprises 12 residues. Germline CDR1 reads SGHTS; CDR2 reads YDEGEE. CDR3 bases: TGTGCCAGCAGCTTGGACAGGTACGAGCAGTACTTC. Translating gives CASSLDRYEQYF.

J is TRBJ1-4 and V is TRBV5-1; D call uncertain. Germline V gene data show CDR1 as SGHRS and CDR2 as YFSETQ. The CDR3 consists of 15 residues. Trimming pared 4 bases from V and 1 base from J, leaving 11 bases between. The chain's CDR3 is CASSTAGRTNEKLFF. CDR3 nucleotide sequence: TGCGCCAGCAGCACCGCCGGGAGAACTAATGAAAAACTGTTTTTT. Full variable domain (rest looked up from reference TRBV5-1 and TRBJ1-4): KAGVTQTPRYLIKTRGQQVTLSCSPISGHRSVSWYQQTPGQGLQFLFEYFSETQRNKGNFPGRFSGRQFSNSRSEMNVSTLELGDSALYLCASSTAGRTNEKLFFGSGTQLSVL.

This chain uses TRBV18 with TRBJ2-1; 11 positions match TRBD1. Looked up from germline, CDR1 is KGHSH and CDR2 is LQKENI. The length of the CDR3 is 18 residues. V was clipped by 1 base and J by 2 bases; unmatched bases: 7. The CDR3 sequence is CASSPRRTGGLTYNEQFF. CDR3 nucleotides: TGTGCCAGCTCACCACGGAGGACAGGGGGCCTCACCTACAATGAGCAGTTCTTC.

The rearrangement uses TRBV11-3 and TRBJ1-5; 7 bases agree with TRBD1. CDR1 is SGHNT, CDR2 YENEEA, per germline. The trim removed 2 bases at V and 2 bases at J, leaving 3 bases unmatched. This CDR3 has 15 amino acids. The CDR3 DNA reads TGTGCCAGCAGCTTACAGGGGGAAGGCAATCAGCCCCAGCATTTT. Protein product: CASSLQGEGNQPQHF.

The CDR3 nucleotides are TGTGCCAGCAGCTTGGACCGGCCAGGGATTGAAAAACTGTTTTTT. Translating it yields CASSLDRPGIEKLFF. This chain connects TRBV5-5 to TRBJ1-4, with D tentatively TRBD1 (5 bases). V shed 0 bases and J shed 7 bases, with 13 bases lying between them. Germline V gene lookup returns CDR1 SGHKS and CDR2 YYEKEE (reference sequence). The CDR3 loop spans 15 amino acids.

This clone was seen a handful of times. This chain joins TRBV7-2 and TRBJ1-5; D may be TRBD1 (5 bases). The CDR3 extends over 16 amino acids. Trimming left V 5 bases short and J 0 bases short, with 14 bases between. From germline, CDR1 is SGHTA and CDR2 FQGNSA. CDR3 residues: CASSDSTGYSNQPQHF. The DNA for the CDR3 is TGTGCCAGCAGCGATAGTACAGGATATAGCAATCAGCCCCAGCATTTT.